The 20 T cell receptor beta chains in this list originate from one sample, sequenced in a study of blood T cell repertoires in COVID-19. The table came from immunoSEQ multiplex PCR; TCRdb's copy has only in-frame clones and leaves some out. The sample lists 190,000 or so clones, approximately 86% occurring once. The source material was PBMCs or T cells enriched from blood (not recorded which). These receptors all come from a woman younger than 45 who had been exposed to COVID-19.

CDR3 sequence reads: CASGADRGEGNTIYF. In DNA, the CDR3 is TGTGCCAGCGGTGCGGACAGGGGAGAAGGAAACACCATATATTTT. This chain joins TRBV11-2 and TRBJ1-3; the match to TRBD1 covers 9 bases. The J segment lost 4 bases and the V segment lost 8 bases, leaving 9 bases of the junction unmatched. Germline loops: CDR1 SGHAT, CDR2 FQNNGV. This CDR3 region has 15 residues.

The CDR3 is CASSILRGRGQPQHF. The CDR3 coding sequence is TGTGCCAGTAGTATTTTGAGGGGGCGCGGTCAGCCCCAGCATTTT. V gene TRBV19 combines with J gene TRBJ1-5, with 7 bases lining up with TRBD1. The CDR3 covers 15 residues. V trimming: 3 bases; J trimming: 6 bases; junction bases outside the gene matches: 8. Germline-derived CDR1 and CDR2 are LNHDA and SQIVND (reference sequence).

The DNA for the CDR3 is TGTGCCAGCAGTGCAGCCACAGGGCTCCTCACTGAAGCTTTCTTT. Its protein is CASSAATGLLTEAFF. The chain links TRBV6-1 to TRBJ1-1, with D perhaps TRBD1 (6 bases). V was shortened by 4 bases and J by 4 bases, with 16 bases between the two germline ends. The CDR3 consists of 15 residues. The V gene's germline CDR1 is MNHNS and CDR2 SASEGT.

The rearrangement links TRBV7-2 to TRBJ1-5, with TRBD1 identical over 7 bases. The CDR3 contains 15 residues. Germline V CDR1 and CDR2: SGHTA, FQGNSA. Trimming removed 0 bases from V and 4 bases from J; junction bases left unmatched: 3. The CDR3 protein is CASSLATGVNQPQHF. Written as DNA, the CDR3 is TGTGCCAGCAGCTTAGCAACAGGGGTTAATCAGCCCCAGCATTTT.

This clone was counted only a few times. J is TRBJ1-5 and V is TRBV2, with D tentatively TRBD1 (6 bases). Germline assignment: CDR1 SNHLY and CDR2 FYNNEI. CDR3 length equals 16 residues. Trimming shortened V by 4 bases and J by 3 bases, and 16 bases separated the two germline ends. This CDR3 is CASSAPRGPYNQPQHF. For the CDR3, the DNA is TGTGCCAGCAGTGCGCCCAGGGGTCCCTACAATCAGCCCCAGCATTTT.

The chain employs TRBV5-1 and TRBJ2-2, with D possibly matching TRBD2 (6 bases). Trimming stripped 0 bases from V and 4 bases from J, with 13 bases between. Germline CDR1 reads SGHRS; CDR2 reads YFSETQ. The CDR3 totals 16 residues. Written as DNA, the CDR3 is TGCGCCAGCAGCTTGGGGGCTCGGAGGGGCACCGGGGAGCTGTTTTTT. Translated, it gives CASSLGARRGTGELFF.

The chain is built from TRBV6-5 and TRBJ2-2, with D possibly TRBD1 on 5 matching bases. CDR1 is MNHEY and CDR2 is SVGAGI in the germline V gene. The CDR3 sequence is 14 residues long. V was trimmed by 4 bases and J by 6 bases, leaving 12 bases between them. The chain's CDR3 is CASSFAVRAGELFF. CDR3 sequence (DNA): TGTGCCAGCAGTTTTGCAGTCAGGGCCGGGGAGCTGTTTTTT.

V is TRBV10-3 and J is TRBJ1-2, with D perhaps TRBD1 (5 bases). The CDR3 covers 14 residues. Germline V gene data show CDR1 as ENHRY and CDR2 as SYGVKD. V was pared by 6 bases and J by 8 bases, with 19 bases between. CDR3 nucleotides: TGTGCCATCAGCCCTCAGGGCCATGGGGAAGGCTACACCTTC. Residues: CAISPQGHGEGYTF.

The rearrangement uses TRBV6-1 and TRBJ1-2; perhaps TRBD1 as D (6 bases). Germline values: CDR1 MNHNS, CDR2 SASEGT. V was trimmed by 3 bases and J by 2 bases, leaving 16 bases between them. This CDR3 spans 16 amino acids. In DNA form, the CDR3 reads TGTGCCAGCAGTGATGGACAGACACCGCGGAACTATGGCTACACCTTC. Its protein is CASSDGQTPRNYGYTF.

This CDR3 reads CASSEVGQGAEAFF. The CDR3 DNA reads TGCGCCAGCAGTGAGGTAGGACAGGGGGCTGAAGCTTTCTTT. The rearrangement uses TRBV10-2 and TRBJ1-1, with TRBD1 identical over 10 bases. Germline trimming cut 2 bases from V and 6 bases from J; bases unmatched to any gene: 3. The germline gives CDR1 WSHSY, CDR2 SAAADI. CDR3 length: 14 residues.

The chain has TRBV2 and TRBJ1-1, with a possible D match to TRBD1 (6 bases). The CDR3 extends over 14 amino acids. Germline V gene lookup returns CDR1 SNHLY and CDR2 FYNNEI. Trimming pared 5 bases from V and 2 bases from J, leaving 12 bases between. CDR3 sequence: CASSTQGPNTEAFF. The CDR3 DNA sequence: TGTGCCAGCAGTACGCAGGGGCCCAACACTGAAGCTTTCTTT.

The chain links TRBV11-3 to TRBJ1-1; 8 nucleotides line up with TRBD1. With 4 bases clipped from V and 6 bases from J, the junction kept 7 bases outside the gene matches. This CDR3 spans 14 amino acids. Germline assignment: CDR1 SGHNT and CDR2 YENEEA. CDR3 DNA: TGTGCCAGCAGCTACCTGGACAGGGATGCTGAAGCTTTCTTT. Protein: CASSYLDRDAEAFF.

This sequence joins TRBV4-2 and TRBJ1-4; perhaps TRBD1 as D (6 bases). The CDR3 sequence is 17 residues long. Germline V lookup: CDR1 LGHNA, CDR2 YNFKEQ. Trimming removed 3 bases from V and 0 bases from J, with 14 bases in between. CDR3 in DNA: TGTGCCAGCAGCCATGATGCCCAGGGGTCAACTAATGAAAAACTGTTTTTT. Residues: CASSHDAQGSTNEKLFF.

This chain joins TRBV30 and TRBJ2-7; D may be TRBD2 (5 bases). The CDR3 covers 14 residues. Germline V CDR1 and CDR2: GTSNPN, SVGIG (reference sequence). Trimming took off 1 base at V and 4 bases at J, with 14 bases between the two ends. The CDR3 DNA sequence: TGTGCCTGGAGTGACGTAGGACCGGGGTACGAGCAGTACTTC. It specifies CAWSDVGPGYEQYF.

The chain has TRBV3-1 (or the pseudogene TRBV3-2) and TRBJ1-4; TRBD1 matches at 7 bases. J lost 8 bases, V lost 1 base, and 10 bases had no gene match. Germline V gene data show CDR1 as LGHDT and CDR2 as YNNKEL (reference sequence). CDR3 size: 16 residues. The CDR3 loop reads CASSQGRQGGREKLFF. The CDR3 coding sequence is TGTGCCAGCAGCCAAGGCAGACAGGGTGGACGAGAAAAACTGTTTTTT.

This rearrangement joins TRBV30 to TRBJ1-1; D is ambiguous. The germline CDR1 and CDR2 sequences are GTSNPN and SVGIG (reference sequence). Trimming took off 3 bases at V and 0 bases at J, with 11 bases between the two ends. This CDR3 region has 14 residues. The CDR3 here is CAWSPGALNTEAFF. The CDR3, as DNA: TGTGCCTGGAGCCCTGGAGCCCTGAACACTGAAGCTTTCTTT. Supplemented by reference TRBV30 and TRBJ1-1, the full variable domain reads SQTIHQWPATLVQPVGSPLSLECTVEGTSNPNLYWYRQAAGRGLQLLFYSVGIGQISSEVPQNLSASRPQDRQFILSSKKLLLSDSGFYLCAWSPGALNTEAFFGQGTRLTVV.

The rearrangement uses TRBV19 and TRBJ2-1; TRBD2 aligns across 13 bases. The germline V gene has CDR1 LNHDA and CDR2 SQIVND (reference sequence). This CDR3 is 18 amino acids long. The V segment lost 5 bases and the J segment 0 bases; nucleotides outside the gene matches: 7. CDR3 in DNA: TGTGCCAGTAGTGGCCGACTAGCGGGGGGCAGCTCCTACAATGAGCAGTTCTTC. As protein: CASSGRLAGGSSYNEQFF.

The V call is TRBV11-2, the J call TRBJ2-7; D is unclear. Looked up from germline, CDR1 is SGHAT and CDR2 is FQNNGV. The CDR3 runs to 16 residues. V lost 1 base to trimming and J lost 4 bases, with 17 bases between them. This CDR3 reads CASSLVGRRDIYEQYF. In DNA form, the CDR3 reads TGTGCCAGCAGCTTAGTCGGAAGGCGAGACATTTACGAGCAGTACTTC.

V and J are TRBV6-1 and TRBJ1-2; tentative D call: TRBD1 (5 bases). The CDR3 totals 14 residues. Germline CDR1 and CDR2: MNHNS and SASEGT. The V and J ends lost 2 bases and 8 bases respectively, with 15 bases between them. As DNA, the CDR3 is TGTGCCAGCAGTGAATCAGGACGGGGGTTAGGCTACACCTTC. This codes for CASSESGRGLGYTF.

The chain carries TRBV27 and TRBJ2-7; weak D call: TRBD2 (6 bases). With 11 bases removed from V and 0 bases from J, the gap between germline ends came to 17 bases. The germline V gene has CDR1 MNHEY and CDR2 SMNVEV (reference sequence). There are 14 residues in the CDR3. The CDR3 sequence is CALRGTVGSYEQYF. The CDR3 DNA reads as TGTGCCTTACGCGGGACGGTGGGCTCCTACGAGCAGTACTTC.